This record covers a single TCR beta chain. Its antigen is undetermined. These data belong to a study of cytomegalovirus exposure and HLA in healthy donors. Study conclusions and caveats: Most CMV-associated TCR beta chains were later found to appear HLA-restricted. The investigators catalogued 164 TCR beta chains as cytomegalovirus-associated. V- and J-gene trimming of TCR beta was linked (in a later analysis) to a missense DCLRE1C variant. Rarity marked most TCR sequences, yet some public TCRs occurred in many donors.

PCR employed 60 Vbeta and 13 Jbeta primers. Some clones are missing from TCRdb's copy, which holds only in-frame ones; the method was immunoSEQ multiplex PCR. The sample includes 150,000 or so clones, roughly 70% of them seen just once. CDR1 and CDR2 (germline): SQVTM, ANQGSEA. Trimming pared 4 bases from V and 5 bases from J, leaving 17 bases between. The CDR3 sequence is 14 residues long. The sequencing sample was made of PBMCs. The sequence was collected from a girl aged 5 to 17 in good health and CMV-seronegative. The chain joins TRBV29-1 to TRBJ1-1, with D perhaps matching TRBD1 (5 bases). The CDR3 sequence: CSVGGVSLKTEAFF. CDR3 bases: TGCAGCGTTGGGGGGGTAAGTCTCAAGACTGAAGCTTTCTTT.